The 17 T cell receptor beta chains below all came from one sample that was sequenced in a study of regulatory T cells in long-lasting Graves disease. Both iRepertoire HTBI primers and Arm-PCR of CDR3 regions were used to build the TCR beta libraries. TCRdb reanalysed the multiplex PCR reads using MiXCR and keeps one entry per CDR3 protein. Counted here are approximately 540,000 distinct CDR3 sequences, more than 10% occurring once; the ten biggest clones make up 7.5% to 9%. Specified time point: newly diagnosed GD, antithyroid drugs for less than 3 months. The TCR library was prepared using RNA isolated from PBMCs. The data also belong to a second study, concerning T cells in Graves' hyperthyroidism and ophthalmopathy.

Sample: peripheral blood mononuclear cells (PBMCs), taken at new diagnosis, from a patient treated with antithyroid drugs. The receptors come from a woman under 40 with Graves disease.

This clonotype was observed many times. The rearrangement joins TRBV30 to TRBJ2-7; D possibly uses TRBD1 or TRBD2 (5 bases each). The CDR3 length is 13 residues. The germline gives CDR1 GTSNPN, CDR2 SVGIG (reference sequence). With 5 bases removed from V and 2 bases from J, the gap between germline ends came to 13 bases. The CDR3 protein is CAWDPGPTYEQYF. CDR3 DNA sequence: TGTGCCTGGGACCCGGGACCTACCTACGAGCAGTACTTC.

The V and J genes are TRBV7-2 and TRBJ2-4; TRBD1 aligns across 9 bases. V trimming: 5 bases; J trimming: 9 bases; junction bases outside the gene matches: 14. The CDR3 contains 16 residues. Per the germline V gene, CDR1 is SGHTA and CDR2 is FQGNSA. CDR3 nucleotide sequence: TGTGCCAGCAGCCCTAAAACTGGACAGGGGCTGGGCATTCAGTACTTC. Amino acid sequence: CASSPKTGQGLGIQYF.

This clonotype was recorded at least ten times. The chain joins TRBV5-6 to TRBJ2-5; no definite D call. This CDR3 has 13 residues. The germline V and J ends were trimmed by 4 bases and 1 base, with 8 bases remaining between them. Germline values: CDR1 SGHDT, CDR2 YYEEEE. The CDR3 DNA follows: TGTGCCAGCAGCCAGCGAAGCCAAGAGACCCAGTACTTC. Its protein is CASSQRSQETQYF.

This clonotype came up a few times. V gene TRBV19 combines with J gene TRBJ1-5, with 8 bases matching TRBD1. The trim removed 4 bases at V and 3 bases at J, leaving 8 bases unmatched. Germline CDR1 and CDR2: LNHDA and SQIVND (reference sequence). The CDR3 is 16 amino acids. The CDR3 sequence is CASSTRGRSANQPQHF. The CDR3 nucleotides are TGTGCCAGTAGTACCAGGGGGCGGTCGGCCAATCAGCCCCAGCATTTT.

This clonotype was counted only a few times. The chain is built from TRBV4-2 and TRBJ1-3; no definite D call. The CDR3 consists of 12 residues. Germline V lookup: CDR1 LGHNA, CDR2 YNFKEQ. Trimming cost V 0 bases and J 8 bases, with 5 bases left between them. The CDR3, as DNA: TGTGCCAGCAGCCAAGATTTGGACACCATATATTTT. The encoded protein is CASSQDLDTIYF.

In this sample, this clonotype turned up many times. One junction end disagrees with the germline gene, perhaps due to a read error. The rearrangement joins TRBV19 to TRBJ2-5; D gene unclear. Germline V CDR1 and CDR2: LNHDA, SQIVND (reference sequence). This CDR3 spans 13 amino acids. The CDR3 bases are TGTGCCAGTAGTATACCCGGGCAAGGGACCCAGTACTTC. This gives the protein CASSIPGQGTQYF.

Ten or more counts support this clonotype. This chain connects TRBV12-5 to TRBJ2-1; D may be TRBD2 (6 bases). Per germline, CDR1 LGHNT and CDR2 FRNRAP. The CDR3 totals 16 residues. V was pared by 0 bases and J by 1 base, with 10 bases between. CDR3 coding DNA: TGTGCTAGTGGTTTGGTATTGGGGGGATCCTACAATGAGCAGTTCTTC. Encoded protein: CASGLVLGGSYNEQFF.

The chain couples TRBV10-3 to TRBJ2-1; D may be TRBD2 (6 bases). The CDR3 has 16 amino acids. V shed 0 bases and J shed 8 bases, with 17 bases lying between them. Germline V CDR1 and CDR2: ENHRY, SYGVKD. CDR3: CAISESTGDFHDEQFF. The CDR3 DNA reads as TGTGCCATCAGTGAGTCGACGGGGGACTTTCATGATGAGCAGTTCTTC.

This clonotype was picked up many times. The CDR3 loop is CASSLAGPSNTGELFF. CDR3 nucleotide sequence: TGTGCCAGCAGCTTAGCCGGGCCCTCAAACACCGGGGAGCTGTTTTTT. The chain is built from TRBV7-2 and TRBJ2-2; D gene ambiguous. The germline CDR1 and CDR2 sequences are SGHTA and FQGNSA. V dropped 0 bases and J dropped 2 bases, with 10 bases sitting between them. The CDR3 consists of 16 residues. The whole variable domain, remainder taken from reference TRBV7-2 and TRBJ2-2, is GAGVSQSPSNKVTEKGKDVELRCDPISGHTALYWYRQSLGQGLEFLIYFQGNSAPDKSGLPSDRFSAERTGGSVSTLTIQRTQQEDSAVYLCASSLAGPSNTGELFFGEGSRLTVL.

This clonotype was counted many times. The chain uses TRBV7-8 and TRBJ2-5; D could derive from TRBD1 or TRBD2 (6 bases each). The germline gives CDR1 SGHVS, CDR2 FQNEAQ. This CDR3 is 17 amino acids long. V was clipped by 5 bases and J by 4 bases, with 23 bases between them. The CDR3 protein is CASSASPGDPEGETQYF. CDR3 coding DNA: TGTGCCAGCAGCGCCTCTCCAGGGGACCCGGAGGGAGAGACCCAGTACTTC.

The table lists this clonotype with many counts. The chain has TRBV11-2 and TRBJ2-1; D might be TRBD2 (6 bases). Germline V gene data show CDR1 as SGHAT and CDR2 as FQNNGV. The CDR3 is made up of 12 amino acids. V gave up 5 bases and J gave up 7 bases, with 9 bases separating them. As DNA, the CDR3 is TGTGCCAGCAGCCCCCGGGAGAATGAGCAGTTCTTC. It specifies CASSPRENEQFF.

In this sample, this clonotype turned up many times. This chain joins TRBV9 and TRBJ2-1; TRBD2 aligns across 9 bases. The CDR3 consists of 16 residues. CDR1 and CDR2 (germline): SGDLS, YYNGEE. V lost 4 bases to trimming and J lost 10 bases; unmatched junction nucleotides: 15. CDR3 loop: CASSPGASGTRREQFF. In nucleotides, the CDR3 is TGTGCCAGCAGCCCGGGGGCTAGCGGGACACGGAGGGAGCAGTTCTTC.

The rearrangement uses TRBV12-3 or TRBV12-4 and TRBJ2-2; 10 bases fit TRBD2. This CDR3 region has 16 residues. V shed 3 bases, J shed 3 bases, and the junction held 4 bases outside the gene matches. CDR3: CASSFSGRAHTGELFF. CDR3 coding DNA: TGTGCCAGCAGTTTCAGCGGGAGGGCCCACACCGGGGAGCTGTTTTTT.

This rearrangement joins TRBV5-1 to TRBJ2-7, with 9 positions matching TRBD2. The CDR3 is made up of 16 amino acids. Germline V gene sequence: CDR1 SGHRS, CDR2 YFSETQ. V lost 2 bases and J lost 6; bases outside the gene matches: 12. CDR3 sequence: CASSFGVAGEVFEQYF. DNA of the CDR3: TGCGCCAGCAGCTTTGGGGTAGCGGGAGAGGTGTTCGAGCAGTACTTC.

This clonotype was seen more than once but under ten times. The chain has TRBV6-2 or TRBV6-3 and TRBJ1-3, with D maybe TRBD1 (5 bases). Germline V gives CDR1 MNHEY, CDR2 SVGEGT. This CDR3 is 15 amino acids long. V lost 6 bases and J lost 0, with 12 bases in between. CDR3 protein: CASRFSGTSGNTIYF. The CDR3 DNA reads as TGTGCCAGCAGATTTTCCGGGACCTCTGGAAACACCATATATTTT.

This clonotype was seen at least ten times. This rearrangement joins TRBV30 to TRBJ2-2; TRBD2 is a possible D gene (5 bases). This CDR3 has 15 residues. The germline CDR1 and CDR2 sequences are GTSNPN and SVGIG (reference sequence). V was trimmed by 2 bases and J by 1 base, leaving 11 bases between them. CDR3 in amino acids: CAWSKEDGNTGELFF. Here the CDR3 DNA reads TGTGCCTGGAGTAAGGAGGACGGGAACACCGGGGAGCTGTTTTTT.

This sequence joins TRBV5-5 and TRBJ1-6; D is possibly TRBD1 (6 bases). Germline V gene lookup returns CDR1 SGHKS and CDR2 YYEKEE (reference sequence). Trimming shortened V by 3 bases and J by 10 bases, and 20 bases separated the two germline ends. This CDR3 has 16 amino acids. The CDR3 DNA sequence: TGTGCCAGCAGCTGGAACATCAAGGGCCAGGGGTCACCCCTCCACTTT. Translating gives CASSWNIKGQGSPLHF.